The 18 T cell receptor beta chains listed next were all sequenced from one sample in a study of molecular identifiers for immune sequencing clone quantification. TCRdb used MiXCR to reprocess the PCR reads, holding one entry per CDR3 protein. The sample lists around 13,000 distinct CDR3 sequences; roughly 15% were seen once. Input material: naive CD8+ T cells from blood, with Jurkat cell RNA spiked in. Subset noted: FACS-sorted CD8+CD4-CCR7+CD45RA+ naive T cells. The receptors come from a human donor in good health. Some libraries in this study had Jurkat cell RNA spiked in.

CDR3 region: CASAVLVSSYNEQFF. The CDR3, as DNA: TGTGCCAGCGCGGTGCTAGTCAGCTCCTACAATGAGCAGTTCTTC. This sequence joins TRBV6-1 and TRBJ2-1; D remains unclear. The CDR3 consists of 15 residues. V was pared by 8 bases and J by 0 bases, with 14 bases between. CDR1 is MNHNS and CDR2 is SASEGT in the germline V gene.

By share, this clonotype counts as medium-sized. CDR3 sequence: CSVVPRGGYEQYF. CDR3 nucleotides: TGCAGCGTTGTCCCCAGGGGAGGGTACGAGCAGTACTTC. The chain combines TRBV29-1 with TRBJ2-7; a weak D match, TRBD2 (7 bases). CDR1 and CDR2 from the germline V gene are SQVTM and ANQGSEA. CDR3 length equals 13 residues. The V end was cut by 4 bases, the J end by 4 bases, with 14 bases between.

This clonotype is judged medium-sized. The chain links TRBV29-1 to TRBJ2-1, with 8 bases that match TRBD1. CDR3 length equals 15 residues. Germline V gene data show CDR1 as SQVTM and CDR2 as ANQGSEA. The ends lost 4 bases at V and 6 bases at J; junction bases unmatched: 11. The DNA for the CDR3 is TGCAGCGTTGTTCTAGGTAGGACAGGGATCAATGAGCAGTTCTTC. The encoded protein is CSVVLGRTGINEQFF.

Note on this clonotype: At one end the junction does not follow the germline gene, possibly because of a read error. The genes are TRBV7-2 and TRBJ1-3, with no clear D. The CDR3 sequence is 17 residues long. Per germline, CDR1 SGHTA and CDR2 FQGNSA. CDR3 DNA sequence: TGTGCCGGCAGCTTACGTATACAGCCCGTCTCTGGAAACACCATATATTTT. This sequence encodes CAGSLRIQPVSGNTIYF.

A word on this clonotype: Just one base apart from a much larger clone, this may be a read error. Since the CDR3 does not end with the conserved phenylalanine or tryptophan, this likely comes from a read error. The chain has TRBV2 and TRBJ2-3; D ambiguous. The germline V gene encodes CDR1 SNHLY and CDR2 FYNNEI. The CDR3 extends over 12 amino acids. The V end lost 6 bases, the J end lost 1 base, and 5 bases lay between the germline ends. The CDR3 DNA reads TGTGCCAGCAGCGACCGCACAGATACGCAGTATCTT. Protein: CASSDRTDTQYL.

A word on this clonotype: A much larger clone is a single base away; this may be a read error. The gene calls are TRBV4-2 and TRBJ2-1; no definite D call. The V gene's germline CDR1 is LGHNA and CDR2 YNFKEQ. This CDR3 is built from 12 residues. The V and J ends lost 8 bases and 5 bases respectively, with 10 bases between them. Written as DNA, the CDR3 is TGTGCCAGCGGCTCGAGAGACAATGAGCAGTTCTTC. Protein: CASGSRDNEQFF.

This clonotype was detected many times. The CDR3 DNA follows: TGTGCCAGCAGTTCGGGGGGCGGGGGTACGGATACGCAGTATTTT. Its translation is CASSSGGGGTDTQYF. This rearrangement joins TRBV11-2 to TRBJ2-3, with D perhaps matching TRBD2 (7 bases). The germline V and J ends were trimmed by 6 bases and 6 bases, with 19 bases remaining between them. This CDR3 is 15 amino acids long. Germline V gene data show CDR1 as SGHAT and CDR2 as FQNNGV.

By share, this clonotype ranks as medium-sized. V and J are TRBV20-1 and TRBJ2-7; D gene ambiguous. This CDR3 is built from 13 residues. Germline CDR1 and CDR2: DFQATT and SNEGSKA (reference sequence). Trimming removed 3 bases at V and 0 bases at J, with 9 bases between. The CDR3 loop reads CSARAARSYEQYF. The CDR3 nucleotides read TGCAGTGCTAGGGCGGCCCGCTCCTACGAGCAGTACTTC.

By sample share, this clonotype is medium-sized (0.01 to 0.1%). The chain recombines TRBV3-1 with TRBJ2-4; tentative D call: TRBD2 (6 bases). The CDR3 extends over 16 amino acids. Per germline, CDR1 LGHDT and CDR2 YNNKEL (reference sequence). V lost 0 bases and J 5 bases, leaving 14 bases between the germline ends. In DNA, the CDR3 is TGTGCCAGCAGCCAAGATCAACGGGGGACTCAAAACATTCAGTACTTC. This codes for CASSQDQRGTQNIQYF. Supplemented by reference TRBV3-1 and TRBJ2-4, the full variable domain reads DTAVSQTPKYLVTQMGNDKSIKCEQNLGHDTMYWYKQDSKKFLKIMFSYNNKELIINETVPNRFSPKSPDKAHLNLHINSLELGDSAVYFCASSQDQRGTQNIQYFGAGTRLSVL.

This clonotype showed up just a few times. The J gene is TRBJ2-7, the V gene TRBV2; D gene ambiguous. Germline V CDR1 and CDR2: SNHLY, FYNNEI. V was pared by 4 bases and J by 2 bases, with 12 bases between. CDR3 size: 14 residues. The CDR3 DNA follows: TGTGCCAGCAGTGTACAGCCATCACCCTACGAGCAGTACTTC. Protein sequence: CASSVQPSPYEQYF. The entire variable domain, with the rest obtained from reference TRBV2 and TRBJ2-7, is as follows: EPEVTQTPSHQVTQMGQEVILRCVPISNHLYFYWYRQILGQKVEFLVSFYNNEISEKSEIFDDQFSVERPDGSNFTLKIRSTKLEDSAMYFCASSVQPSPYEQYFGPGTRLTVT.

This clonotype showed up just a few times. This may come from a read error, since a much larger clone is one base off. The chain carries TRBV12-3 or TRBV12-4 and TRBJ1-4; D is unclear. There are 14 residues in the CDR3. Trimming stripped 6 bases from V and 2 bases from J, with 10 bases between. CDR3 DNA sequence: TGTGCCAGCAGGCCCCTGGACACTAATGAAAAACTGTTTTTT. The encoded protein is CASRPLDTNEKLFF.

Turning to this clonotype: A much more abundant neighbour one base away suggests this may be a read error. The rearrangement uses TRBV20-1 and TRBJ1-5, with D unclear. The CDR3 covers 14 residues. Per the germline V gene, CDR1 is DFQATT and CDR2 is SNEGSKA (reference sequence). The CDR3 sequence: CSAPAGNSNQLQHF. Here the CDR3 DNA reads TGCAGTGCTCCGGCGGGAAATAGCAATCAGCTCCAGCATTTT.

Turning to this clonotype: A junction end diverges from the germline sequence, so it may reflect a read error. V and J are TRBV11-3 and TRBJ2-1, with TRBD2 as a possible D gene (6 bases). This CDR3 comprises 17 residues. Germline V gene lookup returns CDR1 SGHNT and CDR2 YENEEA. The CDR3 DNA reads as TGTGCCGGCAGCTTACTAGTCCTGAGCGGGTATAACAATGAGCAGTTCTTC. This codes for CAGSLLVLSGYNNEQFF.

This clonotype was recorded many times. This chain connects TRBV6-5 to TRBJ2-7; 9 positions match TRBD2. Trimming took 4 bases from V and 4 from J; bases not matched to a gene: 5. From germline, CDR1 is MNHEY and CDR2 SVGAGI. This CDR3 contains 14 residues. CDR3 coding DNA: TGTGCCAGCAGTTGGGCTAGCGGGAAGTACGAGCAGTACTTC. It codes for CASSWASGKYEQYF.

This clonotype has a count of ten or more. The chain uses TRBV19 and TRBJ1-5, with D uncertain. Trimming removed 7 bases from V and 0 bases from J, with 10 bases in between. This CDR3 region has 14 residues. Germline V lookup: CDR1 LNHDA, CDR2 SQIVND (reference sequence). CDR3 in DNA: TGTGCCAGTATACCAGTGGATAGCAATCAGCCCCAGCATTTT. Encoded protein: CASIPVDSNQPQHF.

The table lists this clonotype with many counts. The chain combines TRBV7-9 with TRBJ1-2, with D tentatively TRBD1 (6 bases). V was trimmed by 0 bases and J by 10 bases, leaving 21 bases between them. This CDR3 spans 16 amino acids. Germline V gene lookup returns CDR1 SEHNR and CDR2 FQNEAQ (reference sequence). CDR3 sequence reads: CASSLARTDQGGHYTF. The DNA of the CDR3 is TGTGCCAGCAGCTTAGCCCGGACAGATCAGGGAGGTCACTACACCTTC.

The gene calls are TRBV6-2 or TRBV6-3 and TRBJ2-7; no definite D call. The V gene's germline CDR1 is MNHEY and CDR2 SVGEGT. The length of the CDR3 is 15 residues. V was shortened by 0 bases and J by 1 base, with 10 bases between the two germline ends. Here the CDR3 reads CASSYSYSTSYEQYF. The CDR3 region has the DNA TGTGCCAGCAGTTACTCTTACTCTACTTCCTACGAGCAGTACTTC.

This clonotype is categorized as medium-sized. The V call is TRBV30, the J call TRBJ1-5; TRBD1 is a possible D gene (6 bases). The CDR3 is 14 residues long. The V gene's germline CDR1 is GTSNPN and CDR2 SVGIG (reference sequence). Trimming left V 0 bases short and J 6 bases short, with 12 bases between. The CDR3 loop is CAWSVRGGSQPQHF. Written as DNA, the CDR3 is TGTGCCTGGAGTGTAAGGGGGGGTAGTCAGCCCCAGCATTTT.